Sequencing of this T cell receptor beta chain was carried out in a study of blood T cells in healthy people across ages. There are a few counts of this clonotype. With a J-beta primer mix and a sample-barcoded 5' primer, a second PCR ran 7 to 11 cycles. Via MiXCR, TCRdb re-called the 5' RACE reads, giving one row per CDR3 protein. Of 1.5 million to 2 million distinct CDR3 sequences in the sample, approximately 40% were seen once. The receptor was derived from a human donor in good health. The sample was blood.

DNA of the CDR3: TGTGCCAGCAGCTTAGGCGATTTCAAGTACAGCACAGATACGCAGTATTTT. Amino acids: CASSLGDFKYSTDTQYF. The chain carries TRBV11-2 and TRBJ2-3; D is undetermined. The germline V gene has CDR1 SGHAT and CDR2 FQNNGV. The germline V and J ends were trimmed by 1 base and 0 bases, with 14 bases remaining between them. This CDR3 region has 17 residues.